Listed here are 32 T cell receptor beta chains from one sample, sequenced in a study of cytomegalovirus exposure and HLA in healthy donors. Repertoires were generated with immunoSEQ multiplex PCR, while TCRdb's copy carries only in-frame clones and drops some. This repertoire shows some 60,000 clones, 90% to 95% found once; its top ten account for roughly 4.4%. The sample consisted of PBMCs. The source of these receptors is a man younger than 35 in good health and CMV-seropositive.

The V gene is TRBV19, the J gene TRBJ2-5; tentatively, D is TRBD2 (5 bases). The CDR3 has 12 amino acids. The germline gives CDR1 LNHDA, CDR2 SQIVND (reference sequence). V lost 8 bases to trimming and J lost 2 bases, with 9 bases between them. DNA for the CDR3: TGTGCCAGTTCGCCGGGACAAGAGACCCAGTACTTC. Amino acid sequence: CASSPGQETQYF.

In this sample, this clone turned up once. The chain is built from TRBV15 and TRBJ2-3; 13 positions agree with TRBD2. Trimming took 4 bases from V and 5 from J; bases not matched to a gene: 12. The CDR3 contains 18 residues. Germline loops: CDR1 LNHNV, CDR2 YYDKDF (reference sequence). The CDR3 coding sequence is TGTGCCACCAGCACTAGGGGGGGACTAGCGGGAAGGAGAGATACGCAGTATTTT. This encodes CATSTRGGLAGRRDTQYF.

The chain couples TRBV6-4 to TRBJ1-6; no clear D. This CDR3 contains 15 residues. Trimming took 2 bases from V and 7 from J, leaving 12 bases between them. The germline CDR1 and CDR2 sequences are MRHNA and SNTAGT. CDR3 nucleotides: TGTGCCAGCAGTGACAACGCAGGAGGCAATTCACCCCTCCACTTT. It codes for CASSDNAGGNSPLHF.

V is TRBV6-5 and J is TRBJ1-3, with a weak D call TRBD1 (5 bases). The length of the CDR3 is 14 residues. Deletions cut 8 bases from V and 0 bases from J, with 11 bases between. Germline CDR1 MNHEY, CDR2 SVGAGI. This CDR3 reads CASWSDSSGNTIYF. CDR3 in DNA: TGTGCCAGCTGGTCAGACAGCTCTGGAAACACCATATATTTT.

This clone showed up just once. The rearrangement joins TRBV30 to TRBJ2-7; 9 bases match TRBD2. CDR1 and CDR2 from the germline V gene are GTSNPN and SVGIG (reference sequence). The V and J ends lost 2 bases and 1 base, in that order; junction bases with no gene match: 6. There are 15 residues in the CDR3. The CDR3 DNA follows: TGTGCCTGGAGTCTAGCGGGGCCCTTATCCTACGAGCAGTACTTC. Amino acid sequence: CAWSLAGPLSYEQYF.

V is TRBV4-1 and J is TRBJ2-5; maybe TRBD2 (6 bases). Trimming cost V 2 bases and J 5 bases, with 15 bases left between them. Germline assignment: CDR1 MGHRA and CDR2 YSYEKL. The CDR3 covers 15 residues. The CDR3 is CASSQPGRGIETQYF. The CDR3 DNA reads as TGCGCCAGCAGCCAACCGGGGCGGGGTATTGAGACCCAGTACTTC.

Notes on this clone: The germline gene is not matched at one end of the junction; a read error may be the cause. In DNA, the CDR3 is TGTGCCAGCAGTTCCGGCCCCCCCTTTGGAGACACCATATATTTT. Translated, it gives CASSSGPPFGDTIYF. The chain has TRBV28 and TRBJ1-3; D is unclear. In germline, CDR1 is MDHEN, CDR2 SYDVKM. CDR3 length: 15 residues.

The V call is TRBV4-1, the J call TRBJ2-3, with 9 bases fitting TRBD2. The CDR3 covers 17 residues. The trim removed 1 base at V and 2 bases at J, leaving 7 bases unmatched. Germline V CDR1 and CDR2: MGHRA, YSYEKL. CDR3 coding DNA: TGCGCCAGCAGCCAAGCGACAGGACTAGCGAACACAGATACGCAGTATTTT. Translated: CASSQATGLANTDTQYF.

The rearrangement joins TRBV25-1 to TRBJ2-3, with 9 bases identical to TRBD1. The CDR3 length is 16 residues. The germline V gene has CDR1 MGHDK and CDR2 SYGVNS. V lost 8 bases, J lost 2 bases, and 11 bases stayed unmatched. The CDR3: CASSPGQGFPTDTQYF. The CDR3 DNA sequence: TGTGCCAGCTCACCGGGACAGGGTTTTCCCACAGATACGCAGTATTTT.

The chain couples TRBV11-2 to TRBJ2-7; D is unclear. Germline V gives CDR1 SGHAT, CDR2 FQNNGV. V was cut by 0 bases and J by 1 base, with 7 bases left in between. This CDR3 contains 14 residues. CDR3 sequence reads: CASSLDRQSYEQYF. The CDR3 nucleotides are TGTGCCAGCAGCTTAGATCGACAATCCTACGAGCAGTACTTC.

The V gene is TRBV28, the J gene TRBJ1-5; D is possibly TRBD1 (5 bases). The V end was cut by 6 bases, the J end by 8 bases, with 11 bases between. Germline lookup yields CDR1 MDHEN and CDR2 SYDVKM. The CDR3 runs to 12 residues. Here the CDR3 reads CASSQQVEPQHF. The CDR3, as DNA: TGTGCCAGCAGCCAACAGGTAGAGCCCCAGCATTTT.

The rearrangement uses TRBV6-1 and TRBJ2-6; D ambiguous. The CDR3 runs to 17 residues. Trimming took 3 bases from V and 0 from J, leaving 12 bases between them. CDR1 is MNHNS and CDR2 is SASEGT in the germline V gene. CDR3 amino acids: CASSEVQYSSGANVLTF. CDR3 sequence (DNA): TGTGCCAGCAGTGAGGTACAGTACTCCTCTGGGGCCAACGTCCTGACTTTC.

The genes are TRBV6-1 and TRBJ2-3; 9 bases are shared with TRBD1. CDR1 is MNHNS, CDR2 SASEGT, per germline. This CDR3 comprises 16 residues. Germline trimming cut 3 bases from V and 5 bases from J; bases unmatched to any gene: 9. Here the CDR3 reads CASSDQEGQGGDTQYF. The CDR3 DNA follows: TGTGCCAGCAGTGACCAGGAGGGACAGGGCGGAGATACGCAGTATTTT.

The chain uses TRBV28 and TRBJ2-7; 8 bases align to TRBD1. The CDR3 has 14 residues. The germline V gene encodes CDR1 MDHEN and CDR2 SYDVKM. Trimming took 6 bases from V and 5 from J; bases not matched to a gene: 9. CDR3 in amino acids: CASSWTSRGHEQYF. The CDR3 DNA is TGTGCCAGCAGCTGGACTTCCAGGGGGCACGAGCAGTACTTC. The whole variable domain, filled in from reference TRBV28 and TRBJ2-7, reads DVKVTQSSRYLVKRTGEKVFLECVQDMDHENMFWYRQDPGLGLRLIYFSYDVKMKEKGDIPEGYSVSREKKERFSLILESASTNQTSMYLCASSWTSRGHEQYFGPGTRLTVT.

V gene TRBV2 combines with J gene TRBJ1-3; D gene ambiguous. The CDR3 runs 11 residues. Trimming took off 7 bases at V and 3 bases at J, with 4 bases between the two ends. CDR1 and CDR2 (germline): SNHLY, FYNNEI. The CDR3 spells CASTGGNTIYF. DNA of the CDR3: TGTGCCAGCACGGGTGGAAACACCATATATTTT.

The rearrangement links TRBV5-4 to TRBJ1-5, with 10 bases lining up with TRBD1. With V trimmed by 1 base and J by 6 bases, 7 bases remained unmatched. CDR1 SGHNT and CDR2 YYREEE come from the germline V gene (reference sequence). The CDR3 covers 16 residues. CDR3 protein: CASSLPDRGKGQPQHF. CDR3 coding DNA: TGTGCCAGCAGCTTGCCGGACAGGGGGAAAGGTCAGCCCCAGCATTTT.

CDR3 bases: TGTGCCAGCAGTAGCTCAACTAATGAAAAACTGTTTTTT. Amino acid sequence: CASSSSTNEKLFF. The rearrangement uses TRBV6-1 and TRBJ1-4; D is uncertain. Germline CDR1 is MNHNS and CDR2 is SASEGT. The CDR3 length is 13 residues. V was shortened by 5 bases and J by 0 bases, with 4 bases between the two germline ends.

This chain joins TRBV15 and TRBJ1-4, with D maybe TRBD1 (5 bases). Germline-derived CDR1 and CDR2 are LNHNV and YYDKDF (reference sequence). Between the trimmed V and J ends, which lost 0 bases and 8 bases, there was a span of 16 bases. CDR3 size: 16 residues. CDR3 coding DNA: TGTGCCACCAGCAGAGATTACCCTCAGGGAGGCGAAAAACTGTTTTTT. Translating gives CATSRDYPQGGEKLFF.

The chain links TRBV19 to TRBJ1-2, with TRBD1 as a possible D gene (6 bases). The CDR3 extends over 15 amino acids. Trimming stripped 7 bases from V and 0 bases from J, with 15 bases between. Germline V lookup: CDR1 LNHDA, CDR2 SQIVND (reference sequence). For the CDR3, the DNA is TGTGCCAGTATTCGGACAGCCTCCGCTAACTATGGCTACACCTTC. Protein: CASIRTASANYGYTF.

The J gene is TRBJ1-3, the V gene TRBV25-1, with D possibly being TRBD1 (5 bases). The germline V and J ends were trimmed by 1 base and 1 base, with 8 bases remaining between them. Germline V gives CDR1 MGHDK, CDR2 SYGVNS. This CDR3 has 15 amino acids. The CDR3 DNA follows: TGTGCCAGCAGTGAATTTCAGGGTTCTGGAAACACCATATATTTT. This translates into CASSEFQGSGNTIYF. The entire variable domain, with the rest obtained from reference TRBV25-1 and TRBJ1-3, is as follows: EADIYQTPRYLVIGTGKKITLECSQTMGHDKMYWYQQDPGMELHLIHYSYGVNSTEKGDLSSESTVSRIRTEHFPLTLESARPSHTSQYLCASSEFQGSGNTIYFGEGSWLTVV.

V usage is TRBV11-2 and J usage is TRBJ2-3; tentative D call: TRBD2 (6 bases). The V and J ends lost 6 bases and 0 bases respectively, with 19 bases between them. Germline lookup yields CDR1 SGHAT and CDR2 FQNNGV. The CDR3 contains 17 residues. The chain's CDR3 is CASSQGVASDSTDTQYF. The CDR3 DNA follows: TGTGCCAGCAGTCAAGGGGTGGCTAGCGACAGCACAGATACGCAGTATTTT. Full variable domain (remainder filled in from reference TRBV11-2 and TRBJ2-3): EAGVAQSPRYKIIEKRQSVAFWCNPISGHATLYWYQQILGQGPKLLIQFQNNGVVDDSQLPKDRFSAERLKGVDSTLKIQPAKLEDSAVYLCASSQGVASDSTDTQYFGPGTRLTVL.

The rearrangement uses TRBV29-1 and TRBJ2-7, with 9 bases identical to TRBD2. Germline V gene sequence: CDR1 SQVTM, CDR2 ANQGSEA. This CDR3 region has 14 residues. With 3 bases clipped from V and 0 bases from J, the junction kept 3 bases outside the gene matches. The DNA for the CDR3 is TGCAGCGTTGACGATAGCGGGGGCTCCTACGAGCAGTACTTC. Amino acids: CSVDDSGGSYEQYF.

This chain connects TRBV2 to TRBJ2-7, with 7 bases aligning to TRBD2. Germline V gene lookup returns CDR1 SNHLY and CDR2 FYNNEI. The J segment lost 4 bases and the V segment lost 5 bases, leaving 5 bases of the junction unmatched. The CDR3 consists of 13 residues. The CDR3 nucleotides read TGTGCCAGCAGTCGACTAGCTGTGTACGAGCAGTACTTC. It yields the protein CASSRLAVYEQYF.

V and J are TRBV20-1 and TRBJ2-7; D perhaps matches TRBD1 (6 bases). In germline, CDR1 is DFQATT, CDR2 SNEGSKA (reference sequence). V lost 6 bases and J 6 bases, leaving 12 bases between the germline ends. This CDR3 is 11 amino acids long. The CDR3 loop is CSARQVAEQYF. CDR3 DNA: TGCAGTGCCCGACAGGTTGCCGAGCAGTACTTC.

With respect to this clone: The junction differs from germline at one of its ends, possibly a read error. This chain uses TRBV6-1 with TRBJ1-1, with D possibly being TRBD1 (5 bases). Germline CDR1 and CDR2: MNHNS and SASEGT. The CDR3 runs 13 residues. CDR3 in amino acids: CASREGQNTEAFF. For the CDR3, the DNA is TGTGCCAGCAGAGAAGGACAGAACACTGAAGCTTTCTTT.

This clone was found once. The rearrangement joins TRBV30 to TRBJ2-3; D gene ambiguous. Germline values: CDR1 GTSNPN, CDR2 SVGIG (reference sequence). The CDR3 is 14 amino acids. Trimming left V 1 base short and J 0 bases short, with 8 bases between. CDR3 sequence: CAWSDYLSTDTQYF. DNA for the CDR3: TGTGCCTGGAGTGACTACCTTAGCACAGATACGCAGTATTTT.

The chain links TRBV7-9 to TRBJ2-3; unclear D gene. The germline V gene has CDR1 SEHNR and CDR2 FQNEAQ (reference sequence). The CDR3 has 12 residues. V was cut by 5 bases and J by 2 bases, with 5 bases left in between. The CDR3 here is CASSPYTDTQYF. DNA of the CDR3: TGTGCCAGCAGCCCCTACACAGATACGCAGTATTTT.

The rearrangement uses TRBV29-1 and TRBJ2-7; maybe TRBD1 (7 bases). The germline V gene encodes CDR1 SQVTM and CDR2 ANQGSEA. This CDR3 spans 15 amino acids. V lost 0 bases to trimming and J lost 4 bases, with 16 bases between them. CDR3 coding DNA: TGCAGCGTTGAAGATCAGGGGGGCTCTTGGTACGAGCAGTACTTC. This codes for CSVEDQGGSWYEQYF.

This clone has only one observation. The rearrangement joins TRBV6-5 to TRBJ1-1; 7 nucleotides align to TRBD1. V trimming: 6 bases; J trimming: 6 bases; junction bases outside the gene matches: 4. The CDR3 is 12 residues long. The germline gives CDR1 MNHEY, CDR2 SVGAGI. CDR3 protein: CASRTGKSEAFF. In DNA form, the CDR3 reads TGTGCCAGCAGGACAGGGAAATCTGAAGCTTTCTTT.

The chain joins TRBV2 to TRBJ1-1, with D unresolved. Between the trimmed V and J ends, which lost 2 bases and 6 bases, there was a span of 10 bases. The CDR3 extends over 13 amino acids. Germline V gene sequence: CDR1 SNHLY, CDR2 FYNNEI. The CDR3 bases are TGTGCCAGCAGTGAATCAGTTTCCTCTGAAGCTTTCTTT. Protein sequence: CASSESVSSEAFF. The full variable domain, rest sourced from reference TRBV2 and TRBJ1-1, is EPEVTQTPSHQVTQMGQEVILRCVPISNHLYFYWYRQILGQKVEFLVSFYNNEISEKSEIFDDQFSVERPDGSNFTLKIRSTKLEDSAMYFCASSESVSSEAFFGQGTRLTVV.

This chain uses TRBV7-9 with TRBJ2-7; 8 nucleotides line up with TRBD2. Per germline, CDR1 SEHNR and CDR2 FQNEAQ (reference sequence). The CDR3 is 15 amino acids. With V trimmed by 0 bases and J by 3 bases, 4 bases remained unmatched. CDR3 bases: TGTGCCAGCAGCTTAGCAGCGGGAGCTATCTACGAGCAGTACTTC. This translates into CASSLAAGAIYEQYF.

The chain joins TRBV9 to TRBJ2-3; 9 positions match TRBD2. CDR3 length equals 16 residues. Germline-derived CDR1 and CDR2 are SGDLS and YYNGEE. With V trimmed by 3 bases and J by 6 bases, 11 bases remained unmatched. CDR3 region: CASSAAPIAGVDTQYF. The CDR3 coding sequence is TGTGCCAGCAGCGCCGCCCCTATAGCGGGGGTTGATACGCAGTATTTT.